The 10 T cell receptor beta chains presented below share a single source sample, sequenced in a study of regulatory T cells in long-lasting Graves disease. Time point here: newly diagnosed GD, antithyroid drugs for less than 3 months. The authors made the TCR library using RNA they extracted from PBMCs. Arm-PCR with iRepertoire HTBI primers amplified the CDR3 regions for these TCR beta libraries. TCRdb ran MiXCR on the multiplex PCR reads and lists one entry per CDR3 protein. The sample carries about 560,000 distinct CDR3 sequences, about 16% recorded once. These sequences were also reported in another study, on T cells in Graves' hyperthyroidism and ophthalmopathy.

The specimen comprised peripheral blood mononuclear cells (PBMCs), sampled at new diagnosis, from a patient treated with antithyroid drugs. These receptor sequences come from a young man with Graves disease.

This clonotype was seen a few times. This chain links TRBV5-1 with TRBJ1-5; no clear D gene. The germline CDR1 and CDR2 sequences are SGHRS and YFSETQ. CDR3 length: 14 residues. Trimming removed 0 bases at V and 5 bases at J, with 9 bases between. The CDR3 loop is CASSLDGIDQPQHF. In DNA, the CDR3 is TGCGCCAGCAGCTTGGATGGGATAGATCAGCCCCAGCATTTT.

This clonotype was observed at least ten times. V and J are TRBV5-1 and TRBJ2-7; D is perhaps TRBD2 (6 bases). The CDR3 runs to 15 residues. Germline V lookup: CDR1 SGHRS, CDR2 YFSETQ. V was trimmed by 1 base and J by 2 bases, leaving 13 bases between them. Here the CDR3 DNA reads TGCGCCAGCAGCTTGACCGGGACTGTAGCCTACGAGCAGTACTTC. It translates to CASSLTGTVAYEQYF.

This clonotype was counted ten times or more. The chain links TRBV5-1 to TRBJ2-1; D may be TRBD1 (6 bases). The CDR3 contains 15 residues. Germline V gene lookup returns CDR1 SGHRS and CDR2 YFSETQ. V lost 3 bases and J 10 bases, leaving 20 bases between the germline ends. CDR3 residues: CASSYTGTSRREQFF. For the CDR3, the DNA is TGCGCCAGCAGCTACACCGGGACAAGCCGCAGGGAGCAGTTCTTC.

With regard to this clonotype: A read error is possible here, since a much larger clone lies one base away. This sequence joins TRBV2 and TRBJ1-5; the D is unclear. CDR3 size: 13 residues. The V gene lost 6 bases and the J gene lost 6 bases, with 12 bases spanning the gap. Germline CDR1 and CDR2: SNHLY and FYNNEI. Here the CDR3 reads CASRTEGSQPQHF. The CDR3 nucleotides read TGTGCCAGCAGAACAGAAGGCAGTCAGCCCCAGCATTTT.

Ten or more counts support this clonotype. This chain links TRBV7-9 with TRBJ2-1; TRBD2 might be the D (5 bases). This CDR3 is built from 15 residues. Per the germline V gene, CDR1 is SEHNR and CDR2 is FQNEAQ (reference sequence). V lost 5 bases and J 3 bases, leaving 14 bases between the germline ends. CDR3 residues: CASSILTGNYNEQFF. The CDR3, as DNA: TGTGCCAGCAGCATACTTACCGGGAACTACAATGAGCAGTTCTTC.

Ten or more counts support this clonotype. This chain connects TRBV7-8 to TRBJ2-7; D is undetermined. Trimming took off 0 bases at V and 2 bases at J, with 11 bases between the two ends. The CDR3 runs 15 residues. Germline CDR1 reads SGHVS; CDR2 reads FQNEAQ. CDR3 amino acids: CASSLAPSVPYEQYF. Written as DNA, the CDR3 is TGTGCCAGCAGCTTAGCCCCGAGTGTCCCCTACGAGCAGTACTTC. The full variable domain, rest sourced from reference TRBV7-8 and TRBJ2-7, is GAGVSQSPRYKVAKRGQDVALRCDPISGHVSLFWYQQALGQGPEFLTYFQNEAQLDKSGLPSDRFFAERPEGSVSTLKIQRTQQEDSAVYLCASSLAPSVPYEQYFGPGTRLTVT.

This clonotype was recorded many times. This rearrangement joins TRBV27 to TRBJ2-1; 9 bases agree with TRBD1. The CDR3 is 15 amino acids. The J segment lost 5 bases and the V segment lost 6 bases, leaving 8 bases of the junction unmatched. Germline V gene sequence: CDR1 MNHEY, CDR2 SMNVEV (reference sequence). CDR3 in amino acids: CASSDRGGGDNEQFF. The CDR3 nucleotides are TGTGCCAGCAGCGACAGGGGGGGTGGGGACAATGAGCAGTTCTTC.

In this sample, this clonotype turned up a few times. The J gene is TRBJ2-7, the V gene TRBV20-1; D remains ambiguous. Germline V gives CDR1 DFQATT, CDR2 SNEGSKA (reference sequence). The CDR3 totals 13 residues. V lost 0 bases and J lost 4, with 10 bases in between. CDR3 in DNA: TGCAGTGCTAGAGATGAAGGACGGTACGAGCAGTACTTC. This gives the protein CSARDEGRYEQYF.

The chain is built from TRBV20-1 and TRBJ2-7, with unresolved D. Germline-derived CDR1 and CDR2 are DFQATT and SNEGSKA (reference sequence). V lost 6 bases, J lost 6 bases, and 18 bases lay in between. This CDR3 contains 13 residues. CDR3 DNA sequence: TGCAGTGCCCCTCCGCTAGGGTTAGCCGAGCAGTACTTC. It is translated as CSAPPLGLAEQYF.

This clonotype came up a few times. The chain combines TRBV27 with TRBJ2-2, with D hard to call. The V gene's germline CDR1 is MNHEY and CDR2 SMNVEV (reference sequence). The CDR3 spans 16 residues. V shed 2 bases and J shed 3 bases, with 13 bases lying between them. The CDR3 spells CASSLKFVSYTGELFF. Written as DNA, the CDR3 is TGTGCCAGCAGTTTAAAGTTCGTCTCTTACACCGGGGAGCTGTTTTTT.